This T cell receptor (beta chain) is from a study of T cells in Graves' hyperthyroidism and ophthalmopathy. Across the study: Peripheral blood was drawn at first diagnosis, prior to all treatment.

Thyroid ultrasound, orbital computed tomography, clinical symptoms, and serum thyroxine and TRAb underpinned diagnoses. Cells are PBMCs isolated from 10 ml of fresh blood. Amplified TCR beta CDR3 regions derived from RNA transcripts. An initial round of RT-PCR targeting the TCR CDR3 relied on the HTBI primer set. MiXCR, applied by TCRdb to the multiplex PCR reads, yields one record per CDR3 protein. The repertoire holds under 350,000 distinct CDR3 sequences, with about 18% as singletons. Sequences were obtained from blood. The TCR comes from a woman in her fifties or sixties with Graves' ophthalmopathy.

The CDR3 loop is CSARDLRGHTGELFF. The CDR3 coding sequence is TGCAGTGCTAGAGATTTGCGGGGACATACCGGGGAGCTGTTTTTT. The J gene is TRBJ2-2, the V gene TRBV20-1; possibly TRBD1 or TRBD2 for D (6 bases each). The CDR3 spans 15 residues. Trimming removed 0 bases from V and 5 bases from J, with 13 bases in between. Germline V gene lookup returns CDR1 DFQATT and CDR2 SNEGSKA (reference sequence).